This is a list of T cell receptor beta chains from one sample in a study of cytomegalovirus exposure and HLA in healthy donors. Using immunoSEQ multiplex PCR, the repertoire was profiled, and TCRdb retains in-frame clones only, with some absent. Among about 120,000 clones, roughly four fifths were seen once, and the ten largest hold nearly 3%. Sample: PBMCs. The receptors were gathered from a woman in her thirties or forties in good health and CMV-seropositive. The CDR3 runs from the conserved cysteine through the conserved F or W. D genes are given only for firm matches. Size tells how often a clone was seen (once, few, many) or the class of an expanded clone, and some rows leave it out.

abundance: -
len: 14
j_gene: TRBJ2-7
d_gene: -
v_gene: TRBV4-3
CDR3nt: TGCGCCAGCAGCCAGGGCAGGGTATCCTACGAGCAGTACTTC
CDR3aa: CASSQGRVSYEQYF

abundance: once
len: 15
j_gene: TRBJ2-5
d_gene: -
v_gene: TRBV5-6
CDR3nt: TGTGCCAGCAGCTTGAAGATTAGCCTACAAGAGACCCAGTACTTC
CDR3aa: CASSLKISLQETQYF

abundance: -
len: 13
j_gene: TRBJ1-5
d_gene: -
v_gene: TRBV5-1
CDR3nt: TGCGCCAGCAGCTTTACAGGGAATCAGCCCCAGCATTTT
CDR3aa: CASSFTGNQPQHF

abundance: -
len: 15
j_gene: TRBJ2-5
d_gene: TRBD2
v_gene: TRBV15
CDR3nt: TGTGCCACCAGCAGAGATAGTAGCGGGCAAGAGACCCAGTACTTC
CDR3aa: CATSRDSSGQETQYF

abundance: -
len: 15
j_gene: TRBJ2-3
d_gene: TRBD1
v_gene: TRBV30
CDR3nt: TGTGCCTGGAGTGCGGACAGGGGGTCAACAGATACGCAGTATTTT
CDR3aa: CAWSADRGSTDTQYF

abundance: -
len: 15
j_gene: TRBJ2-3
d_gene: TRBD2
v_gene: TRBV7-6
CDR3nt: TGTGCCAGCAGCTTAACTAGCGTGAGCACAGATACGCAGTATTTT
CDR3aa: CASSLTSVSTDTQYF

abundance: -
len: 16
j_gene: TRBJ1-1
d_gene: -
v_gene: TRBV7-3
CDR3nt: TGTGCCAGCAGCTTATCGGGGATGGGTCCGGGAACTGAAGCTTTCTTT
CDR3aa: CASSLSGMGPGTEAFF

abundance: few
len: 12
j_gene: TRBJ1-2
d_gene: TRBD1
v_gene: TRBV29-1
CDR3nt: TGCAGCGTTGGACAGGGAGACTATGGCTACACCTTC
CDR3aa: CSVGQGDYGYTF

abundance: -
len: 14
j_gene: TRBJ1-6
d_gene: TRBD1
v_gene: TRBV6-1
CDR3nt: TGTGCCAACAGCCTGGGACAGGATAATTCACCCCTCCACTTT
CDR3aa: CANSLGQDNSPLHF

abundance: -
len: 14
j_gene: TRBJ2-3
d_gene: -
v_gene: TRBV9
CDR3nt: TGTGCCAGCAGCGTAGCACAGCAGGCAGATACGCAGTATTTT
CDR3aa: CASSVAQQADTQYF

abundance: -
len: 15
j_gene: TRBJ2-1
d_gene: TRBD2
v_gene: TRBV4-2
CDR3nt: TGTGCCAGCAGCCAAAGGCGGGGGGGAAGGGGGGAGCAGTTCTTC
CDR3aa: CASSQRRGGRGEQFF

abundance: -
len: 15
j_gene: TRBJ2-2
d_gene: -
v_gene: TRBV7-2
CDR3nt: TGTGCCAGCAGCTTAGTGATAGGGGGCACCGGGGAGCTGTTTTTT
CDR3aa: CASSLVIGGTGELFF

abundance: -
len: 15
j_gene: TRBJ1-5
d_gene: TRBD1
v_gene: TRBV6-5
CDR3nt: TGTGCCAGCAGTTACTCTACAGGGGGCGGTCAGCCCCAGCATTTT
CDR3aa: CASSYSTGGGQPQHF

abundance: -
len: 13
j_gene: TRBJ1-6
d_gene: -
v_gene: TRBV19
CDR3nt: TGTGCCAGTAGTCTTCAGGAGGAATCACCCCTCCACTTT
CDR3aa: CASSLQEESPLHF

abundance: -
len: 15
j_gene: TRBJ1-5
d_gene: -
v_gene: TRBV7-8
CDR3nt: TGTGCCAGCAGCGAATCGAGACAGGTAACTCAGCCCCAGCATTTT
CDR3aa: CASSESRQVTQPQHF

abundance: -
len: 15
j_gene: TRBJ2-7
d_gene: TRBD2
v_gene: TRBV9
CDR3nt: TGTGCCAGGTTACCAATAGCGGGAAAACGTCCCGAGCAGTACTTC
CDR3aa: CARLPIAGKRPEQYF

abundance: -
len: 16
j_gene: TRBJ2-1
d_gene: TRBD1
v_gene: TRBV6-5
CDR3nt: TGTGCCAGCAGTTCGACAGGGGGCACGTCCTACAATGAGCAGTTCTTC
CDR3aa: CASSSTGGTSYNEQFF

abundance: few
len: 16
j_gene: TRBJ1-1
d_gene: -
v_gene: TRBV5-1
CDR3nt: TGCGCCAGCAGCATCGACTCGGGCCCCGGGGACACTGAAGCTTTCTTT
CDR3aa: CASSIDSGPGDTEAFF

abundance: once
len: 14
j_gene: TRBJ1-5
d_gene: -
v_gene: TRBV6-5
CDR3nt: TGTGCCAGCCAAGCGGGGGGTCTAGGGCAGCCCCAGCATTTT
CDR3aa: CASQAGGLGQPQHF

abundance: -
len: 16
j_gene: TRBJ1-3
d_gene: TRBD1
v_gene: TRBV27
CDR3nt: TGTGCCAGCAGTCCCGGGACAGGGGGAAGTGGAAACACCATATATTTT
CDR3aa: CASSPGTGGSGNTIYF

abundance: -
len: 15
j_gene: TRBJ1-4
d_gene: TRBD1
v_gene: TRBV27
CDR3nt: TGTGCCAGCAGTTTAGTGGCAGGGGGAAATGAAAAACTGTTTTTT
CDR3aa: CASSLVAGGNEKLFF

abundance: -
len: 17
j_gene: TRBJ1-3
d_gene: TRBD1
v_gene: TRBV28
CDR3nt: TGTGCCAGCACCTGGGCCGGGACAGGGGCCTCTGGAAACACCATATATTTT
CDR3aa: CASTWAGTGASGNTIYF

abundance: -
len: 13
j_gene: TRBJ2-3
d_gene: TRBD1
v_gene: TRBV7-8
CDR3nt: TGTGCCAGCAGCCGGGACAGGGGAGATACGCAGTATTTT
CDR3aa: CASSRDRGDTQYF

abundance: -
len: 12
j_gene: TRBJ1-1
d_gene: TRBD1
v_gene: TRBV19
CDR3nt: TGTGCCAGTAGTTACAGGGGCCCTCGAGCTTTCTTT
CDR3aa: CASSYRGPRAFF

abundance: -
len: 13
j_gene: TRBJ1-1
d_gene: -
v_gene: TRBV6-5
CDR3nt: TGTGCCAGCAAGGTACAGGCGAACACTGAAGCTTTCTTT
CDR3aa: CASKVQANTEAFF

abundance: -
len: 16
j_gene: TRBJ2-3
d_gene: TRBD2
v_gene: TRBV5-4
CDR3nt: TGTGCCAGCAGCGTACGACTAGCGGGAGTCACAGATACGCAGTATTTT
CDR3aa: CASSVRLAGVTDTQYF

abundance: -
len: 18
j_gene: TRBJ1-5
d_gene: -
v_gene: TRBV12-2
CDR3nt: TGTGCAAGTCGCGGCACCGGGACAGGGCCCTTGGGGAATCAGCCCCAGCATTTT
CDR3aa: CASRGTGTGPLGNQPQHF

abundance: -
len: 17
j_gene: TRBJ2-1
d_gene: -
v_gene: TRBV12-5
CDR3nt: TGTGCTAGTGGTTTGGTACTCGGGGGGACACGAGACAATGAGCAGTTCTTC
CDR3aa: CASGLVLGGTRDNEQFF

abundance: -
len: 15
j_gene: TRBJ2-7
d_gene: TRBD1
v_gene: TRBV10-3
CDR3nt: TGTGCCATCAGTGGCACCGGGACAGGGGCCTACGAGCAGTACTTC
CDR3aa: CAISGTGTGAYEQYF

abundance: -
len: 12
j_gene: TRBJ1-6
d_gene: -
v_gene: TRBV27
CDR3nt: TGTGGATCAGGGCCCTATAATTCACCCCTCCACTTT
CDR3aa: CGSGPYNSPLHF

abundance: -
len: 14
j_gene: TRBJ1-2
d_gene: TRBD1
v_gene: TRBV28
CDR3nt: TGTGCCAGCAGTTTGGCAGGGGGCCGGTATGGCTACACCTTC
CDR3aa: CASSLAGGRYGYTF

abundance: -
len: 13
j_gene: TRBJ2-2
d_gene: -
v_gene: TRBV29-1
CDR3nt: TGCAGCGTTGAAGCAGGGGGGCCCGGGGAGCTGTTTTTT
CDR3aa: CSVEAGGPGELFF

abundance: -
len: 15
j_gene: TRBJ1-6
d_gene: -
v_gene: TRBV18
CDR3nt: TGTGCCAGCTCACGACCGGGAGCAGATAATTCACCCCTCCACTTT
CDR3aa: CASSRPGADNSPLHF

abundance: -
len: 15
j_gene: TRBJ1-5
d_gene: TRBD1
v_gene: TRBV6-1
CDR3nt: TGTGCCACCCATACTCGACAGGGGGCAGCTCAGCCCCAGCATTTT
CDR3aa: CATHTRQGAAQPQHF

abundance: -
len: 14
j_gene: TRBJ1-2
d_gene: TRBD1
v_gene: TRBV5-1
CDR3nt: TGCGCCAGCACCCCTGCCCCCGGGACAGGCTCCTACACCTTC
CDR3aa: CASTPAPGTGSYTF

abundance: -
len: 13
j_gene: TRBJ2-3
d_gene: -
v_gene: TRBV4-3
CDR3nt: TGCGCCAGCAGCATATCTAGCACAGATACGCAGTATTTC
CDR3aa: CASSISSTDTQYF

abundance: -
len: 15
j_gene: TRBJ1-5
d_gene: -
v_gene: TRBV6-5
CDR3nt: TGTGCCAGCAGTTACTCGGCTTATAGCAATCAGCCCCAGCATTTT
CDR3aa: CASSYSAYSNQPQHF

abundance: -
len: 14
j_gene: TRBJ2-3
d_gene: TRBD1
v_gene: TRBV7-3
CDR3nt: TGTGCCAGCAGCCGGGACAGGGGCACAGATACGCAGTATTTT
CDR3aa: CASSRDRGTDTQYF

abundance: -
len: 13
j_gene: TRBJ1-5
d_gene: -
v_gene: TRBV28
CDR3nt: TGTGCCAGCGGGGCCCTAAGCAATCAGCCCCAGCATTTT
CDR3aa: CASGALSNQPQHF

abundance: -
len: 14
j_gene: TRBJ1-2
d_gene: TRBD1
v_gene: TRBV30
CDR3nt: TGTGCCTGGAGTGGGGTAGGGGGCGCAGGTGGCTACACCTTC
CDR3aa: CAWSGVGGAGGYTF

abundance: few
len: 16
j_gene: TRBJ2-7
d_gene: -
v_gene: TRBV5-1
CDR3nt: TGCGCCAGCAGCTTGGCCCAGGCCCTCGGCCCTTACGAGCAGTACTTC
CDR3aa: CASSLAQALGPYEQYF

abundance: -
len: 12
j_gene: TRBJ1-1
d_gene: -
v_gene: TRBV29-1
CDR3nt: TGCAGCGTGGGGGGGTCGGGCAACGAAGCTTTCTTT
CDR3aa: CSVGGSGNEAFF

abundance: -
len: 13
j_gene: TRBJ1-2
d_gene: -
v_gene: TRBV2
CDR3nt: TGTGCCAGCAACTTCGCGGTTGTTAGTGGCTACACCTTC
CDR3aa: CASNFAVVSGYTF

abundance: -
len: 14
j_gene: TRBJ2-3
d_gene: TRBD2
v_gene: TRBV7-6
CDR3nt: TGTGCCAGCAGCTTGCCGACTAGCGCAGATACGCAGTATTTT
CDR3aa: CASSLPTSADTQYF

abundance: few
len: 16
j_gene: TRBJ2-3
d_gene: TRBD2
v_gene: TRBV4-3
CDR3nt: TGCGCCAGCAGCCTCTCTGGACTAGCTACCACAGATACGCAGTATTTT
CDR3aa: CASSLSGLATTDTQYF

abundance: -
len: 18
j_gene: TRBJ2-3
d_gene: -
v_gene: TRBV7-6
CDR3nt: TGTGCCAGCAGCTTAGTACCTACGGGGTCCACCTATCCAGATACGCAGTATTTT
CDR3aa: CASSLVPTGSTYPDTQYF

abundance: -
len: 13
j_gene: TRBJ1-2
d_gene: -
v_gene: TRBV7-2
CDR3nt: TGTGCCAGCAGCTTGGGGGCTGGCTATGGCTACACCTTC
CDR3aa: CASSLGAGYGYTF

abundance: once
len: 17
j_gene: TRBJ2-3
d_gene: TRBD2
v_gene: TRBV9
CDR3nt: TGTGCCAGCAGCCCCGAGGGGCTAGCGGGGGTCACAGATACGCAGTATTTT
CDR3aa: CASSPEGLAGVTDTQYF

abundance: -
len: 16
j_gene: TRBJ1-2
d_gene: -
v_gene: TRBV4-2
CDR3nt: TGTGCCAGCAGCCAAGAACTCCGGGAGACTAACTATGGCTACACCTTC
CDR3aa: CASSQELRETNYGYTF

abundance: once
len: 14
j_gene: TRBJ2-7
d_gene: -
v_gene: TRBV27
CDR3nt: TGTGCCAGCAGTTTATCTGCGGGGTCCTACGAGCAGTACTTC
CDR3aa: CASSLSAGSYEQYF